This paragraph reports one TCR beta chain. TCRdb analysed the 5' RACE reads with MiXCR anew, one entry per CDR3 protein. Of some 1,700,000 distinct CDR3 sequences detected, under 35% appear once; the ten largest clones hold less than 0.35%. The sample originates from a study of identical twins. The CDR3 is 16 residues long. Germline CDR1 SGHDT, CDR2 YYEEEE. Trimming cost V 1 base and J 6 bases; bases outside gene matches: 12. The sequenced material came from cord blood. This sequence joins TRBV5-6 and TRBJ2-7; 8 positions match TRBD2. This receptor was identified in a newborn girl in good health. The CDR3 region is CASSLNLQRETPEQYF. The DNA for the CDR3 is TGTGCCAGCAGCTTGAATTTGCAGCGGGAGACACCCGAGCAGTACTTC. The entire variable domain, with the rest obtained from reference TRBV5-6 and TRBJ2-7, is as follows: DAGVTQSPTHLIKTRGQQVTLRCSPKSGHDTVSWYQQALGQGPQFIFQYYEEEERQRGNFPDRFSGHQFPNYSSELNVNALLLGDSALYLCASSLNLQRETPEQYFGPGTRLTVT.